The rows below give T cell receptor beta chains drawn from one sample of a study of regulatory T cells in long-lasting Graves disease. TCRdb redid the calling of the multiplex PCR reads with MiXCR, one entry per CDR3 protein. The sample includes 500,000 to 800,000 distinct CDR3 sequences, approximately 31% of them seen just once. Source: peripheral blood mononuclear cells (PBMCs), taken when the disease was refractory, from a patient treated with antithyroid drugs. The receptors derive from a female donor with Graves disease. Each CDR3 is given with its conserved first and last residue. D genes are given only for firm matches. Size is stated for part of the rows, as once, few or many counts, or as a class when the clone is expanded.

NA,many,TRBJ1-2,TRBV28,14,CASSLTQQIYGYTF
NA,NA,TRBJ1-5,TRBV30,14,CAWSFVGLKQPQHF
NA,NA,NA,TRBV5-1,15,CASSLDGTNQETQYF
TRBD1,NA,TRBJ1-1,TRBV6-4,15,CASSPKDRGRVGAFF
NA,once,TRBJ2-6,TRBV11-2,19,CASSTREGLSPPGANVLTF
NA,few,TRBJ1-3,TRBV13,16,CASSLFSRATGNTIYF
TRBD2,many,TRBJ2-5,TRBV2,16,CASSEGLREGQETQYF
NA,many,TRBJ1-1,TRBV6-5,16,CASSYSRSSLGTEAFF
TRBD1,NA,TRBJ2-5,TRBV12-3/TRBV12-4,14,CASSKTGYQETQYF
NA,NA,TRBJ1-1,TRBV5-1,11,CASSLGFWAFF
TRBD1,NA,TRBJ2-7,TRBV27,15,CASSALYRGQGEQYF
TRBD1,few,TRBJ1-5,TRBV20-1,15,CSARNTGGGNQPQHF
NA,few,TRBJ1-6,TRBV30,12,CAWSGQNSPLHF
TRBD1,NA,TRBJ1-4,TRBV10-3,15,CAISDVTGGNEKLFF
NA,NA,TRBJ2-7,TRBV5-5,18,CASSFYPGDEFPSYEQYF
NA,many,TRBJ1-5,TRBV2,15,CASSSDGRGNQPQHF
TRBD1,NA,TRBJ2-2,TRBV10-3,21,CAISDPVASGDRQGVAGELFF
NA,many,TRBJ2-7,TRBV27,16,CASSPRLTPRTYEQYF
TRBD1,many,TRBJ2-7,TRBV28,15,CASRLGGQGLYEQYF
NA,many,TRBJ2-7,TRBV6-1,16,CASSERIGDRAYEQYF
TRBD1,NA,TRBJ1-5,TRBV14,16,CASSPVRDRGNQPQHF
NA,NA,TRBJ2-1,TRBV2,10,CASSDVEQFF
NA,few,TRBJ1-2,TRBV6-1,16,CASSALLDGLASGYTF
NA,few,TRBJ1-2,TRBV6-1,14,CASSPFDRNYGYTF
TRBD1,NA,TRBJ2-6,TRBV5-1,19,CASSAGTGGIYSGANVLTF
NA,NA,TRBJ1-1,TRBV30,14,CAGTPGFMNTEAFF
NA,NA,TRBJ2-5,TRBV29-1,13,CSARASAAETQYF
TRBD1,NA,TRBJ1-2,TRBV5-6,13,CASKPGQVYGYTF
TRBD1,few,TRBJ2-7,TRBV27,13,CASSLTGKYEQYF
NA,NA,TRBJ2-7,TRBV10-3,13,CAISGKNSYEQYF
TRBD1,NA,TRBJ1-5,TRBV27,15,CASSHRDRVNQPQHF
NA,few,TRBJ2-7,TRBV29-1,12,CSGRVPLGEQYF
NA,NA,TRBJ2-1,TRBV6-1,15,CASSEIPGTNNEQFF
TRBD2,few,TRBJ2-7,TRBV20-1,15,CSARAPLAGGREQYF
NA,few,TRBJ1-4,TRBV7-2,16,CASSFFLRATNEKLFF
NA,NA,TRBJ1-1,TRBV20-1,11,CSARLVAEAFF
NA,NA,TRBJ2-6,TRBV6-1,15,CASSPWGSGANVLTF
NA,many,TRBJ1-2,TRBV27,14,CASSRGTANYGYTF
NA,NA,TRBJ1-5,TRBV30,15,CAWSQSRDGSQPQHF
TRBD1,NA,TRBJ1-1,TRBV20-1,16,CSASEGVDRVYTEAFF
NA,many,TRBJ1-1,TRBV7-2,11,CASSPITEAFF